Listed here are 21 T cell receptor beta chains from one sample, sequenced in a study of blood T cell repertoires in COVID-19. Only in-frame clones appear in the TCRdb table, and some are missing; sequencing was by immunoSEQ multiplex PCR. The sample has around 56,000 clones, 75% to 95% seen once. The specimen sequenced was peripheral blood. Source of these receptors: an elderly man with acute or convalescent COVID-19.

The chain carries TRBV5-5 and TRBJ2-3; tentative D call: TRBD2 (6 bases). Germline V gene lookup returns CDR1 SGHKS and CDR2 YYEKEE (reference sequence). V lost 6 bases and J lost 4, with 15 bases in between. The CDR3 contains 14 residues. The chain's CDR3 is CASNQRVSADTQYF. DNA for the CDR3: TGTGCCAGCAACCAGCGGGTTAGCGCAGATACGCAGTATTTT.

The chain carries TRBV5-4 and TRBJ1-6; no clear D. Germline assignment: CDR1 SGHNT and CDR2 YYREEE (reference sequence). CDR3 length: 13 amino acids. V was trimmed by 0 bases and J by 8 bases, leaving 6 bases between them. The CDR3 reads CASSLDRDSPLHF. In DNA, the CDR3 is TGTGCCAGCAGCTTGGATCGGGATTCACCCCTCCACTTT.

Details on this clone: At the DNA level, this CDR3 is encoded by other sequences in the same sample as well. V usage is TRBV7-3 and J usage is TRBJ2-3; no clear D. V gave up 1 base and J gave up 4 bases, with 9 bases separating them. CDR3 size: 14 residues. The germline CDR1 and CDR2 sequences are SGHTA and FQGTGA. The CDR3 region is CASSLRSSPDTQYF. The CDR3 region has the DNA TGTGCCAGCAGCTTAAGATCCAGTCCAGATACGCAGTATTTT.

V gene TRBV19 combines with J gene TRBJ2-1; 10 bases line up with TRBD2. With V trimmed by 4 bases and J by 9 bases, 3 bases remained unmatched. This CDR3 has 13 residues. The germline CDR1 and CDR2 sequences are LNHDA and SQIVND (reference sequence). The CDR3 DNA follows: TGTGCCAGTAGTACTCAGCGGGGGGGTGAGCAGTTCTTC. It specifies CASSTQRGGEQFF.

This clone has more than one count but fewer than ten. This chain uses TRBV6-6 with TRBJ1-2; 8 nucleotides match TRBD1. The germline V gene encodes CDR1 MNHNY and CDR2 SVGAGI (reference sequence). The CDR3 is 15 amino acids. The ends lost 2 bases at V and 2 bases at J; junction bases unmatched: 4. The CDR3 protein is CASSYTRTGNYGYTF. CDR3 bases: TGTGCCAGCAGTTACACCAGGACAGGGAACTATGGCTACACCTTC.

The J gene is TRBJ1-5, the V gene TRBV7-2; D is unresolved. V lost 2 bases and J 4 bases, leaving 9 bases between the germline ends. Germline V gene data show CDR1 as SGHTA and CDR2 as FQGNSA. This CDR3 spans 14 amino acids. CDR3 region: CASSLFAGNQPQHF. DNA of the CDR3: TGTGCCAGCAGCTTATTTGCCGGGAATCAGCCCCAGCATTTT. Supplemented by reference TRBV7-2 and TRBJ1-5, the full variable domain reads GAGVSQSPSNKVTEKGKDVELRCDPISGHTALYWYRQSLGQGLEFLIYFQGNSAPDKSGLPSDRFSAERTGGSVSTLTIQRTQQEDSAVYLCASSLFAGNQPQHFGDGTRLSIL.

This clone was detected a few times. This rearrangement joins TRBV19 to TRBJ1-2; 7 positions agree with TRBD1. Germline trimming cut 6 bases from V and 3 bases from J; bases unmatched to any gene: 10. This CDR3 is built from 15 residues. Germline loops: CDR1 LNHDA, CDR2 SQIVND (reference sequence). DNA for the CDR3: TGTGCCAGTAGCCCCATACAGGGGCGGTACTATGGCTACACCTTC. This encodes CASSPIQGRYYGYTF.

On this clone itself: Other DNA sequences in this sample translate to the same CDR3. The chain joins TRBV7-2 to TRBJ2-2; D gene unclear. This CDR3 is built from 14 residues. V was clipped by 3 bases and J by 1 base, with 6 bases between them. The germline gives CDR1 SGHTA, CDR2 FQGNSA. This CDR3 reads CASSLAVNTGELFF. The CDR3 DNA follows: TGTGCCAGCAGCTTGGCCGTGAACACCGGGGAGCTGTTTTTT. Combining the CDR3 with reference TRBV7-2 and TRBJ2-2 gives the whole variable domain GAGVSQSPSNKVTEKGKDVELRCDPISGHTALYWYRQSLGQGLEFLIYFQGNSAPDKSGLPSDRFSAERTGGSVSTLTIQRTQQEDSAVYLCASSLAVNTGELFFGEGSRLTVL.

V and J are TRBV3-1 (or the pseudogene TRBV3-2) and TRBJ2-5; D possibly corresponds to TRBD1 (5 bases). The V end was cut by 0 bases, the J end by 4 bases, with 9 bases between. Germline V gene data show CDR1 as LGHDT and CDR2 as YNNKEL (reference sequence). The CDR3 has 14 amino acids. Here the CDR3 reads CASSQEGRGETQYF. The CDR3 DNA is TGTGCCAGCAGCCAAGAGGGTAGGGGAGAGACCCAGTACTTC.

The V call is TRBV27, the J call TRBJ1-2, with 9 bases identical to TRBD1. Trimming at V came to 1 base and at J to 2 bases, leaving 8 bases not matched to a gene. The CDR3 runs to 17 residues. The germline CDR1 and CDR2 sequences are MNHEY and SMNVEV (reference sequence). Here the CDR3 reads CASSLFGTGQNNYGYTF. CDR3 nucleotides: TGTGCCAGCAGTTTATTCGGGACAGGGCAGAACAACTATGGCTACACCTTC.

The table lists this clone with a count of one. This chain joins TRBV18 and TRBJ1-1; 9 nucleotides line up with TRBD1. Germline V gene lookup returns CDR1 KGHSH and CDR2 LQKENI. The length of the CDR3 is 17 residues. After removal of 3 bases from V and 0 bases from J, the junction contained 8 bases not matched to a gene. The CDR3 nucleotides are TGTGCCAGCTCACCTATTCCGGGACAGGGAATGAACACTGAAGCTTTCTTT. It specifies CASSPIPGQGMNTEAFF.

The chain joins TRBV19 to TRBJ1-1; D gene unclear. The V gene lost 5 bases and the J gene lost 4 bases, with 11 bases spanning the gap. The CDR3 runs 13 residues. Germline-derived CDR1 and CDR2 are LNHDA and SQIVND (reference sequence). CDR3 region: CASSGQWFTEAFF. The CDR3 nucleotides read TGTGCCAGTAGTGGCCAGTGGTTCACTGAAGCTTTCTTT.

This chain joins TRBV9 and TRBJ1-6; 7 bases agree with TRBD1. Per the germline V gene, CDR1 is SGDLS and CDR2 is YYNGEE. V gave up 4 bases and J gave up 0 bases; unmatched junction bases: 16. CDR3 length equals 20 residues. CDR3 residues: CASSRGDGTVHSSYNSPLHF. CDR3 sequence (DNA): TGTGCCAGCAGCAGAGGGGACGGGACAGTACATAGCTCCTATAATTCACCCCTCCACTTT. Drawing the rest from reference TRBV9 and TRBJ1-6, the complete variable domain is DSGVTQTPKHLITATGQRVTLRCSPRSGDLSVYWYQQSLDQGLQFLIQYYNGEERAKGNILERFSAQQFPDLHSELNLSSLELGDSALYFCASSRGDGTVHSSYNSPLHFGNGTRLTVT.

In regard to this clone: This CDR3 is also generated by other DNA sequences in the sample. CDR3 in DNA: TGTGCCAGCAGCTTATTAAACACCGGGGAGCTGTTTTTT. It translates to CASSLLNTGELFF. The chain carries TRBV7-2 and TRBJ2-2; D ambiguous. CDR1 and CDR2 from the germline V gene are SGHTA and FQGNSA. Trimming stripped 2 bases from V and 2 bases from J, with 3 bases between. There are 13 residues in the CDR3.

This chain uses TRBV13 with TRBJ2-7; TRBD2 matches at 11 bases. J gave up 7 bases and V 6 bases, and 5 bases lay outside the gene matches. The CDR3 extends over 13 amino acids. Per germline, CDR1 PRHDT and CDR2 FYEKMQ (reference sequence). This CDR3 reads CASRLLAGVEQYF. CDR3 DNA sequence: TGTGCCAGCAGGTTACTAGCGGGGGTTGAGCAGTACTTC.

The chain combines TRBV10-3 with TRBJ1-5, with D perhaps TRBD1 (5 bases). The germline V gene has CDR1 ENHRY and CDR2 SYGVKD. The length of the CDR3 is 13 residues. The V and J ends lost 9 bases and 5 bases respectively, with 14 bases between them. The CDR3 sequence: CAMARGPDQPQHF. The CDR3 DNA reads as TGTGCCATGGCTAGGGGTCCGGATCAGCCCCAGCATTTT.

The chain employs TRBV19 and TRBJ1-4, with 7 bases aligning to TRBD1. This CDR3 has 14 amino acids. Germline CDR1 reads LNHDA; CDR2 reads SQIVND (reference sequence). V lost 1 base to trimming and J lost 8 bases; unmatched junction nucleotides: 4. The CDR3 nucleotides read TGTGCCAGTAGTATAGGCCGGACAGGAGAAAAACTGTTTTTT. Encoded protein: CASSIGRTGEKLFF.

This clone has a single count. The chain has TRBV19 and TRBJ2-4, with D possibly TRBD2 on 5 matching bases. The CDR3 is 16 amino acids. Germline CDR1 is LNHDA and CDR2 is SQIVND (reference sequence). V was pared by 6 bases and J by 1 base, with 16 bases between. The CDR3 loop reads CASSPRRGLAKNIQYF. In DNA, the CDR3 is TGTGCCAGTAGCCCCAGGCGAGGGTTGGCCAAAAACATTCAGTACTTC. The whole variable domain, filled in from reference TRBV19 and TRBJ2-4, reads DGGITQSPKYLFRKEGQNVTLSCEQNLNHDAMYWYRQDPGQGLRLIYYSQIVNDFQKGDIAEGYSVSREKKESFPLTVTSAQKNPTAFYLCASSPRRGLAKNIQYFGAGTRLSVL.

The rearrangement uses TRBV12-3 or TRBV12-4 and TRBJ2-7, with D possibly being TRBD1 (5 bases). V gave up 3 bases and J gave up 6 bases, with 12 bases separating them. The CDR3 is 13 residues long. This CDR3 is CASSFGRATEQYF. The CDR3, as DNA: TGTGCCAGCAGTTTCGGCAGGGCTACCGAGCAGTACTTC.

The chain uses TRBV5-1 and TRBJ2-5, with D possibly TRBD2 on 6 matching bases. Trimming pared 0 bases from V and 5 bases from J, leaving 17 bases between. The CDR3 runs 16 residues. Germline V CDR1 and CDR2: SGHRS, YFSETQ. The CDR3 loop is CASSLAIGGDGETQYF. CDR3 DNA sequence: TGCGCCAGCAGCTTGGCCATTGGAGGGGACGGGGAGACCCAGTACTTC.

The chain joins TRBV7-9 to TRBJ2-3, with D tentatively TRBD1 (5 bases). In germline, CDR1 is SEHNR, CDR2 FQNEAQ (reference sequence). V was shortened by 5 bases and J by 4 bases, with 16 bases between the two germline ends. The CDR3 runs to 15 residues. The CDR3: CASSPGWVRSDTQYF. The CDR3 nucleotides are TGTGCCAGCAGCCCAGGGTGGGTAAGGTCAGATACGCAGTATTTT.